A selection of T cell receptor beta chains follows, all from one sample in a study of shared clonotypes between healthy human individuals. The assay was immunoSEQ multiplex PCR, and TCRdb's table has in-frame clones only and misses some. This sample has about 2 million clones, with 85% to 95% found just once. Sample: naive CD4+ T cells sorted from blood. These receptor sequences come from a man between 18 and 35 years old in good health. Each CDR3 is given with its conserved first and last residue. The order of the fields is J gene, clone size, V gene, D gene, CDR3 protein, CDR3 DNA. The D gene is left open where the match is weak. Not every row has a clone size; where given, it reads once, few, many or a size class.

TRBJ1-5 | - | TRBV9 | - | CASSEGVTGNQPQHF | TGTGCCAGCAGCGAGGGAGTGACAGGCAATCAGCCCCAGCATTTT
TRBJ2-7 | - | TRBV19 | TRBD1 | CASSPQGQGRYEQYF | TGTGCCAGTAGTCCCCAAGGACAGGGGAGATACGAGCAGTACTTC
TRBJ2-7 | - | TRBV6-6 | - | CASSYTTGRYEQYF | TGTGCCAGCAGTTACACGACAGGTCGGTACGAGCAGTACTTC
TRBJ2-1 | - | TRBV6-5 | - | CASSRSTSRYNEQFF | TGTGCCAGCAGTCGTTCGACTAGTCGGTACAATGAGCAGTTCTTC
TRBJ1-5 | - | TRBV28 | - | CASSSQVRGNQPQHF | TGTGCCAGCAGTTCCCAGGTAAGAGGGAATCAGCCCCAGCATTTT
TRBJ2-7 | - | TRBV7-9 | - | CASSFTAGSYEQYF | TGTGCCAGCAGCTTTACAGCAGGCTCCTACGAGCAGTACTTC
TRBJ2-7 | - | TRBV11-2 | - | CASRQSGYEQYF | TGTGCCAGCCGCCAGTCAGGCTACGAGCAGTACTTC
TRBJ2-7 | - | TRBV19 | TRBD1 | CASSRTGSSYEQYF | TGTGCCAGTAGCCGGACAGGGAGCTCCTACGAGCAGTACTTC
TRBJ2-1 | - | TRBV10-3 | - | CAISERENEQFF | TGTGCCATCAGTGAGCGCGAGAATGAGCAGTTCTTC
TRBJ2-7 | - | TRBV10-3 | TRBD2 | CAISPAGEPDEQYF | TGTGCCATCAGCCCCGCGGGGGAGCCTGACGAGCAGTACTTC
TRBJ1-2 | - | TRBV29-1 | - | CSVEVGLGGYTF | TGCAGCGTTGAAGTGGGGCTGGGGGGCTACACCTTC
TRBJ2-1 | - | TRBV19 | TRBD1 | CASSIERGGSEQFF | TGTGCCAGTAGTATCGAGCGAGGGGGCAGTGAGCAGTTCTTC
TRBJ2-7 | - | TRBV2 | - | CASSSGSDGEQYF | TGTGCCAGCAGCTCCGGGTCTGATGGCGAGCAGTACTTC
TRBJ2-1 | - | TRBV6-5 | - | CASSYEGDEQFF | TGTGCCAGCAGTTACGAGGGGGATGAGCAGTTCTTC
TRBJ2-2 | - | TRBV7-6 | TRBD2 | CASSSFSGGGNTGELFF | TGTGCCAGCAGCTCCTTCTCCGGCGGGGGAAACACCGGGGAGCTGTTTTTT
TRBJ2-5 | once | TRBV4-3 | TRBD2 | CASSQGRTSGRGPSQETQYF | TGCGCCAGCAGCCAAGGACGGACTAGCGGGAGAGGGCCAAGCCAAGAGACCCAGTACTTC
TRBJ2-2 | - | TRBV18 | - | CASSPRQSTGELFF | TGTGCCAGCTCACCGCGACAGAGCACCGGGGAGCTGTTTTTT
TRBJ2-1 | once | TRBV6-6 | - | CASSYQFNEQFF | TGTGCCAGCAGTTACCAGTTTAATGAGCAGTTCTTC
TRBJ2-3 | - | TRBV5-1 | - | CASSADFQFTDTQYF | TGCGCCAGCAGCGCGGACTTCCAGTTCACAGATACGCAGTATTTT
TRBJ2-3 | - | TRBV7-2 | - | CASSLLTGTDTQYF | TGTGCCAGCAGCTTATTGACAGGCACAGATACGCAGTATTTT
TRBJ1-2 | - | TRBV19 | TRBD1 | CASQTGPFLNYGYTF | TGTGCCAGCCAGACAGGGCCTTTCCTCAACTATGGCTACACCTTC
TRBJ1-2 | - | TRBV5-1 | - | CASRAGYGYTF | TGCGCCAGCCGCGCAGGCTATGGCTACACCTTC
TRBJ2-7 | - | TRBV5-1 | TRBD1 | CASSSGTGISSYEQYF | TGCGCCAGCAGCTCCGGGACAGGGATTAGCTCCTACGAGCAGTACTTC
TRBJ1-2 | - | TRBV11-3 | - | CASSLETGSGYTF | TGTGCCAGCAGCTTAGAGACGGGAAGTGGCTACACCTTC
TRBJ1-1 | once | TRBV29-1 | - | CSVGAGKNTEAFF | TGCAGCGTTGGAGCAGGGAAGAACACTGAAGCTTTCTTT
TRBJ2-5 | once | TRBV2 | - | CASIRGTQETQYF | TGTGCCAGCATCCGGGGGACCCAAGAGACCCAGTACTTC
TRBJ1-6 | - | TRBV28 | TRBD1 | CASSSRQGGNSPLHF | TGTGCCAGCAGTTCCCGACAGGGGGGTAATTCACCCCTCCACTTT
TRBJ2-6 | - | TRBV27 | - | CASSIGLPGANVLTF | TGTGCCAGCAGTATAGGATTACCTGGGGCCAACGTCCTGACTTTC
TRBJ2-7 | once | TRBV6-1 | - | CASSVIGGSYEQYF | TGTGCCAGCAGTGTAATTGGCGGGTCCTACGAGCAGTACTTC
TRBJ2-7 | - | TRBV6-1 | - | CASRGSKVGFYEQYF | TGTGCCAGCAGGGGATCGAAGGTAGGATTCTACGAGCAGTACTTC
TRBJ1-2 | - | TRBV2 | - | CASSLEGYGYTF | TGTGCCAGCAGCCTCGAAGGCTATGGCTACACCTTC
TRBJ2-5 | - | TRBV6-5 | - | CATRRGREETQYF | TGTGCCACGCGCCGGGGCCGGGAAGAGACCCAGTACTTC
TRBJ1-4 | - | TRBV6-1 | - | CASSFTGYNEKLFF | TGTGCCAGCAGTTTCACAGGGTATAATGAAAAACTGTTTTTT
TRBJ1-1 | - | TRBV5-1 | - | CASSLPDTEAFF | TGCGCCAGCAGCTTGCCAGACACTGAAGCTTTCTTT
TRBJ2-5 | - | TRBV11-2 | - | CASRSTGETQYF | TGTGCCAGCAGATCCACGGGGGAGACCCAGTACTTC
TRBJ1-1 | - | TRBV10-3 | - | CAISESFFGGSTEAFF | TGTGCCATCAGTGAGTCATTTTTCGGGGGCAGTACTGAAGCTTTCTTT
TRBJ1-5 | - | TRBV7-6 | - | CASSLTDSNQPQHF | TGTGCCAGCAGCTTAACAGATAGCAATCAGCCCCAGCATTTT
TRBJ2-1 | - | TRBV5-1 | TRBD1 | CASSPEGQGIDEQFF | TGCGCCAGCAGCCCCGAGGGACAGGGCATCGATGAGCAGTTCTTC
TRBJ1-2 | - | TRBV10-3 | - | CAISDAADGYTF | TGTGCCATCAGTGACGCGGCAGATGGCTACACCTTC
TRBJ2-7 | - | TRBV7-9 | - | CASSLGADYEQYF | TGTGCCAGCAGCTTAGGGGCCGACTACGAGCAGTACTTC
TRBJ2-5 | - | TRBV11-2 | - | CASSLGTKRETQYF | TGTGCCAGCAGCTTGGGGACAAAACGGGAGACCCAGTACTTC
TRBJ2-7 | - | TRBV6-1 | TRBD1 | CASSGSGQGRRSYEQYF | TGTGCCAGCAGTGGGTCGGGACAGGGGCGTCGCTCCTACGAGCAGTACTTC
TRBJ2-7 | - | TRBV27 | - | CASSWAGHPTYEQYF | TGTGCCAGCAGTTGGGCAGGACACCCCACCTACGAGCAGTACTTC
TRBJ1-5 | once | TRBV19 | - | CASSPSGERHQPQHF | TGTGCCAGTAGTCCCTCAGGTGAGAGGCATCAGCCCCAGCATTTT
TRBJ1-6 | - | TRBV5-1 | - | CASSEPGRGGSPLHF | TGCGCCAGCAGCGAACCCGGTAGGGGTGGATCACCCCTCCACTTT
TRBJ1-6 | - | TRBV5-1 | TRBD1 | CASSFLGDRGGSPLHF | TGCGCCAGCAGCTTCTTAGGGGACAGGGGGGGTTCACCCCTCCACTTT
TRBJ1-1 | - | TRBV18 | - | CASSPQVEGGTEAFF | TGTGCCAGCTCACCGCAGGTCGAAGGGGGCACTGAAGCTTTCTTT
TRBJ2-5 | - | TRBV5-4 | - | CASRPVDSQETQYF | TGTGCCAGCAGGCCGGTGGACTCCCAAGAGACCCAGTACTTC
TRBJ2-7 | - | TRBV10-3 | - | CAISGLSTSYEQYF | TGTGCCATCAGTGGGCTCTCAACCAGCTACGAGCAGTACTTC
TRBJ2-5 | - | TRBV9 | - | CASSTPGLQGIQETQYF | TGTGCCAGCAGCACACCGGGGCTACAGGGAATTCAAGAGACCCAGTACTTC